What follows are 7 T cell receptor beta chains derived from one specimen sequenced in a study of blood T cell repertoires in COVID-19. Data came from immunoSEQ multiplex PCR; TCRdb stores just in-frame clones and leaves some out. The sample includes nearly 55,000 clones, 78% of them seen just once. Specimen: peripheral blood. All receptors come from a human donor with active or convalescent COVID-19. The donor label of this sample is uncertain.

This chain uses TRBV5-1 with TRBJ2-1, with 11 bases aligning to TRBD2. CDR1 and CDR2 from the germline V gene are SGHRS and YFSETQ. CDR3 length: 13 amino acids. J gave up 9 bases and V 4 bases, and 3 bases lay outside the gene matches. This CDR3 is CASSALAGAEQFF. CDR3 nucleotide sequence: TGCGCCAGCAGCGCACTAGCGGGAGCTGAGCAGTTCTTC. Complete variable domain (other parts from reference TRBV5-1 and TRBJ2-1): KAGVTQTPRYLIKTRGQQVTLSCSPISGHRSVSWYQQTPGQGLQFLFEYFSETQRNKGNFPGRFSGRQFSNSRSEMNVSTLELGDSALYLCASSALAGAEQFFGPGTRLTVL.

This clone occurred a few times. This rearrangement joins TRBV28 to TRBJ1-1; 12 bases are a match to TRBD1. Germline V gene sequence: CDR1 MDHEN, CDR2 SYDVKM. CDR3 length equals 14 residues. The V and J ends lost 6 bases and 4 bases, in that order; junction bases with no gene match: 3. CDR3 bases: TGTGCCAGCAGACCGGGACAGGGGGCCACTGAAGCTTTCTTT. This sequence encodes CASRPGQGATEAFF.

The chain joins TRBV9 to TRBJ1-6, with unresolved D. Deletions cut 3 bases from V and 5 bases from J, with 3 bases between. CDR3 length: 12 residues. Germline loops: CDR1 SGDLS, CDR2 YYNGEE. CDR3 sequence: CASSADNSPLHF. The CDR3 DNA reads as TGTGCCAGCAGCGCAGATAATTCACCCCTCCACTTT.

DNA of the CDR3: TGTGCCAGCAGCCAAGAGGGCCAGCCCCAGCATTTT. Translating it yields CASSQEGQPQHF. The rearrangement links TRBV3-1 (or the pseudogene TRBV3-2) to TRBJ1-5, with D uncertain. The V end was cut by 0 bases, the J end by 7 bases, with 4 bases between. This CDR3 contains 12 residues. Germline CDR1 is LGHDT and CDR2 is YNNKEL (reference sequence).

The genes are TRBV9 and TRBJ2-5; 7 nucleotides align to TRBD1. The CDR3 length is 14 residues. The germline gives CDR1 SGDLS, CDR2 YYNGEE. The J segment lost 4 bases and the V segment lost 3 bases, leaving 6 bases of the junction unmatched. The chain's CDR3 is CASSARTGGETQYF. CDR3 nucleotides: TGTGCCAGCAGCGCCCGGACAGGCGGAGAGACCCAGTACTTC.

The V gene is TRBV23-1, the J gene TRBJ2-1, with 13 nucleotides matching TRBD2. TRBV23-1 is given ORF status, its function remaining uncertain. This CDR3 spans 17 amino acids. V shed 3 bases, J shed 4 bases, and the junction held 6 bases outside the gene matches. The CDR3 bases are TGCGCCAGCAGTCATCGATGGACTAGCGGGGGATACAATGAGCAGTTCTTC. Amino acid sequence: CASSHRWTSGGYNEQFF.

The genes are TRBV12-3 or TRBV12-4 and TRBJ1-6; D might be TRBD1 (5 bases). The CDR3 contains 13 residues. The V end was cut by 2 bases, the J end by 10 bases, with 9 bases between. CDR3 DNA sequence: TGTGCCAGCAGTTTAAACGGACAATCACCCCTCCACTTT. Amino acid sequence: CASSLNGQSPLHF.